What follows is one T cell receptor beta chain and its context. Antigen specificity is unknown. The naive CD8 population came from CD45RO-negative cells selected for CCR7, without terminally differentiated effector memory CD45RA+ cells. CDR3 size: 15 residues. Germline CDR1 and CDR2: SGHRS and YFSETQ. These data are taken from a study of shared clonotypes between healthy human individuals. Study observations and caveats: For naive CD4 cells, roughly 5% of clonotypes were shared across a handful of donors.

Sequenced by immunoSEQ multiplex PCR; TCRdb stores in-frame clones only, minus some. This table holds about 1,800,000 clones, approximately 94% found once. Specimen: naive CD8+ T cells sorted from blood. J is TRBJ2-5 and V is TRBV5-1, with 7 positions matching TRBD2. TRBJ2-7 explains the end of the DNA better; the J call may be wrong. The TCR originated in a man aged 18 to 30 in good health. This CDR3 is CASSSPGLPVDEQYF. The CDR3 DNA reads as TGCGCCAGCAGCTCTCCGGGACTACCGGTGGACGAGCAGTACTTC.